These 14 T cell receptor beta chains originate from one sample sequenced in a study of cytomegalovirus exposure and HLA in healthy donors (dated by TCRdb to 2017 to 2019). Receptors were amplified or captured by the immunoSEQ multiplex PCR assay. For the multiplex PCR, a mixture combining 60 forward primers for TCR Vbeta segments and 13 reverse primers for TCR Jbeta segments was used. In its TCRdb copy, this immuneACCESS table keeps in-frame sequences only and misses some clones. Where compared with another copy, unresolved V genes explain less than half of these, and the others have no known cause. In all, the sample holds 85,000 to 130,000 clones, and under 80% of those were seen once. Of the sample, around 4.8% falls within the top ten clones. The sample was PBMCs. All receptors derive from a young woman in good health and CMV-seropositive.

The chain has TRBV5-1 and TRBJ2-7, with 7 bases lining up with TRBD2. This CDR3 contains 13 residues. After removal of 6 bases from V and 0 bases from J, the junction contained 3 bases not matched to a gene. Per the germline V gene, CDR1 is SGHRS and CDR2 is YFSETQ. The CDR3 sequence is CASTSSGSYEQYF. The CDR3, as DNA: TGCGCCAGCACCTCTAGCGGCTCCTACGAGCAGTACTTC.

The genes are TRBV28 and TRBJ2-3; the D gene is possibly TRBD1 (5 bases). The CDR3 has 15 residues. V was clipped by 2 bases and J by 1 base, with 10 bases between them. From germline, CDR1 is MDHEN and CDR2 SYDVKM. The CDR3 coding sequence is TGTGCCAGCAGTTTAAGGGGAAGAGGCACAGATACGCAGTATTTT. Its translation: CASSLRGRGTDTQYF.

The genes are TRBV5-1 and TRBJ1-3, with D uncertain. CDR3 size: 17 residues. The germline V gene has CDR1 SGHRS and CDR2 YFSETQ. Trimming stripped 0 bases from V and 0 bases from J, with 13 bases between. The CDR3 bases are TGCGCCAGCAGCTTGGATACGGAGCCAGACTCTGGAAACACCATATATTTT. This codes for CASSLDTEPDSGNTIYF.

Only a few counts were recorded for this clone. The V gene is TRBV27, the J gene TRBJ1-5; D ambiguous. The V gene lost 2 bases and the J gene lost 4 bases, with 3 bases spanning the gap. The V gene's germline CDR1 is MNHEY and CDR2 SMNVEV (reference sequence). The CDR3 sequence is 12 residues long. The CDR3 DNA reads TGTGCCAGCAGTTTACGGAATCAGCCCCAGCATTTT. It specifies CASSLRNQPQHF.

V usage is TRBV18 and J usage is TRBJ2-3, with 9 bases lining up with TRBD2. CDR1 is KGHSH, CDR2 LQKENI, per germline. The CDR3 extends over 16 amino acids. The junction had 11 bases not matched to a gene; V was cut back by 3 bases and J by 7 bases. This CDR3 reads CASSPPGTSRPNTQYF. Written as DNA, the CDR3 is TGTGCCAGCTCACCCCCCGGGACTAGCAGACCTAATACGCAGTATTTT. Full variable domain (missing parts from reference TRBV18 and TRBJ2-3): NAGVMQNPRHLVRRRGQEARLRCSPMKGHSHVYWYRQLPEEGLKFMVYLQKENIIDESGMPKERFSAEFPKEGPSILRIQQVVRGDSAAYFCASSPPGTSRPNTQYFGPGTRLTVL.

This chain uses TRBV27 with TRBJ2-6; D not resolved. Deletions cut 3 bases from V and 0 bases from J, with 6 bases between. The germline V gene encodes CDR1 MNHEY and CDR2 SMNVEV (reference sequence). The CDR3 totals 15 residues. CDR3 amino acids: CASSFTSSGANVLTF. The CDR3 region has the DNA TGTGCCAGCAGTTTCACCAGCTCTGGGGCCAACGTCCTGACTTTC.

This chain connects TRBV29-1 to TRBJ2-3, with 8 bases fitting TRBD2. The germline V gene has CDR1 SQVTM and CDR2 ANQGSEA. The length of the CDR3 is 15 residues. V lost 6 bases, J lost 0 bases, and 8 bases stayed unmatched. CDR3 bases: TGCAGCGTGGTATTTAGCGGGACAAGCACAGATACGCAGTATTTT. Translated, it gives CSVVFSGTSTDTQYF.

The chain links TRBV28 to TRBJ2-7, with 10 bases lining up with TRBD1. The CDR3 spans 14 residues. From germline, CDR1 is MDHEN and CDR2 SYDVKM. The V segment lost 7 bases and the J segment 2 bases; nucleotides outside the gene matches: 5. CDR3 in amino acids: CASTKGQGAYEQYF. The CDR3 coding sequence is TGTGCCAGCACCAAAGGACAGGGGGCCTACGAGCAGTACTTC.

CDR3 sequence: CASRPPGETYEQYF. CDR3 DNA sequence: TGTGCCAGCAGACCACCAGGGGAAACCTACGAGCAGTACTTC. V gene TRBV6-5 combines with J gene TRBJ2-7; the D gene is possibly TRBD1 (6 bases). CDR1 is MNHEY and CDR2 is SVGAGI in the germline V gene. This CDR3 spans 14 amino acids. With 6 bases removed from V and 2 bases from J, the gap between germline ends came to 14 bases.

V and J are TRBV11-2 and TRBJ2-7; TRBD1 agrees at 7 bases. Germline V gene data show CDR1 as SGHAT and CDR2 as FQNNGV. This CDR3 contains 14 residues. With 1 base clipped from V and 2 bases from J, the junction kept 2 bases outside the gene matches. CDR3: CASSLAQGAYEQYF. DNA for the CDR3: TGTGCCAGCAGCTTAGCTCAGGGGGCCTACGAGCAGTACTTC.

The rearrangement uses TRBV11-3 and TRBJ2-7, with 7 nucleotides matching TRBD2. Losses at the gene ends were 5 bases for V and 7 bases for J; bases not matched to a gene: 8. This CDR3 has 13 residues. Germline values: CDR1 SGHNT, CDR2 YENEEA. CDR3 loop: CASSLSGGVEQYF. The CDR3 DNA reads TGTGCCAGCAGCCTATCGGGGGGAGTTGAGCAGTACTTC.

This rearrangement joins TRBV4-2 to TRBJ2-5; perhaps TRBD2 as D (5 bases). V lost 4 bases and J lost 1, with 13 bases in between. Germline loops: CDR1 LGHNA, CDR2 YNFKEQ. This CDR3 contains 15 residues. The CDR3: CASSLEAELQETQYF. CDR3 DNA: TGTGCCAGCAGCCTAGAAGCGGAACTCCAAGAGACCCAGTACTTC.

The rearrangement uses TRBV11-2 and TRBJ1-2; D is possibly TRBD1 (6 bases). Germline CDR1 is SGHAT and CDR2 is FQNNGV. The CDR3 contains 14 residues. Trimming removed 1 base from V and 4 bases from J, with 10 bases in between. CDR3 coding DNA: TGTGCCAGCAGCTTAGTTGGGGGGGCCTATGGCTACACCTTC. It specifies CASSLVGGAYGYTF.

The gene calls are TRBV2 and TRBJ2-3, with 7 bases identical to TRBD1. The length of the CDR3 is 14 residues. Trimming removed 7 bases from V and 2 bases from J; junction bases left unmatched: 6. The germline V gene has CDR1 SNHLY and CDR2 FYNNEI. The CDR3, as DNA: TGTGCCAGCACCTTGGGGACAGCCACAGATACGCAGTATTTT. As protein: CASTLGTATDTQYF.